This TCR beta chain was profiled in a study of T-cell reconstitution after alpha-beta-depleted transplantation in children. This clonotype was seen a handful of times. Preparation of the TCRbeta library was carried out with unique molecular identifiers. MiXCR was run by TCRdb on the PCR reads, yielding one entry per CDR3 protein. The sample holds some 530,000 distinct CDR3 sequences, about an eighth seen once. The V end was cut by 0 bases, the J end by 6 bases, with 12 bases between. This CDR3 has 15 amino acids. From germline, CDR1 is SGDLS and CDR2 YYNGEE. This specimen was PBMCs from the stem cell graft donor, taken from the stem cell graft. This chain connects TRBV9 to TRBJ2-2; unclear D gene. The sequence came from a human donor who donated a stem cell graft to a child with combined immunodeficiency. CDR3 sequence: CASSVATEPAGELFF. The CDR3 DNA sequence: TGTGCCAGCAGCGTAGCTACGGAACCCGCCGGGGAGCTGTTTTTT.